The clone carrying this T cell receptor (beta chain) turned up a few times. These data are taken from a study of blood T cell repertoires in COVID-19. Overall study: Samples representing acute and convalescent COVID-19 were sourced from the United States, Italy and Spain. Nucleic acid was either cDNA or gDNA, and it came from T cells, B-cell-depleted T cells, or PBMCs.

How the authors handled the data: Amplification of reference gene primers provided the estimated nucleated cell counts. TCRdb's copy holds only in-frame clones and misses some; the assay was immunoSEQ multiplex PCR. V and J calls and clone size are given by that table; D and trimming were obtained from the DNA. The table has about 39,000 clones, over 85% seen once; the top ten hold roughly 4%. CDR1 and CDR2 (germline): SEHNR, FQNEAQ (reference sequence). The CDR3 is 16 amino acids. V was trimmed by 1 base and J by 9 bases, leaving 16 bases between them. V gene TRBV7-9 combines with J gene TRBJ1-6, with a possible D match to TRBD1 (6 bases). The clonotype was recovered from a human donor with active COVID-19. The donor label of this sample is uncertain. Sequenced: peripheral blood. The CDR3 DNA is TGTGCCAGCAGCTTAGGAACAGGGACTATATTTTCACCCCTCCACTTT. Its translation is CASSLGTGTIFSPLHF.